Following are 25 T cell receptor beta chains from one sample sequenced in a study of shared clonotypes between healthy human individuals. Only in-frame clones appear in the TCRdb table, and some are missing; sequencing was by immunoSEQ multiplex PCR. The data show 2 million to 2.5 million clones, approximately 93% seen once. Sample: naive CD4+ T cells from PBMCs. The sample's subset: CD45RA+ positively selected. Every receptor here comes from a man in his late teens or twenties in good health. Some clones in this sample may be carry-over from other donors' samples.

This chain uses TRBV11-3 with TRBJ2-3; D may match TRBD1 or TRBD2 (5 bases each). The length of the CDR3 is 14 residues. Germline V CDR1 and CDR2: SGHNT, YENEEA. V was shortened by 5 bases and J by 4 bases, with 13 bases between the two germline ends. The CDR3 bases are TGTGCCAGCAGCCCCGCAGGGACGTCAGATACGCAGTATTTT. It translates to CASSPAGTSDTQYF. The complete variable domain, with remaining parts taken from reference TRBV11-3 and TRBJ2-3, reads EAGVVQSPRYKIIEKKQPVAFWCNPISGHNTLYWYLQNLGQGPELLIRYENEEAVDDSQLPKDRFSAERLKGVDSTLKIQPAELGDSAVYLCASSPAGTSDTQYFGPGTRLTVL.

Turning to this clone: The sample contains more than one DNA sequence encoding this CDR3. The rearrangement uses TRBV9 and TRBJ2-5; possible D gene TRBD2, 6 bases. The CDR3 is 14 amino acids. V was pared by 0 bases and J by 3 bases, with 9 bases between. CDR1 and CDR2 (germline): SGDLS, YYNGEE. The CDR3, as DNA: TGTGCCAGCAGCGTAGCGTTAGCGGAAGAGACCCAGTACTTC. Translated, it gives CASSVALAEETQYF.

The chain joins TRBV7-2 to TRBJ2-1; D call uncertain. Germline CDR1 SGHTA, CDR2 FQGNSA. The length of the CDR3 is 11 residues. Between the trimmed V and J ends, which lost 2 bases and 9 bases, there was a span of 5 bases. The chain's CDR3 is CASSLIIEQFF. The CDR3 DNA follows: TGTGCCAGCAGCTTAATCATTGAGCAGTTCTTC.

CDR3 bases: TGTGCCAGCACGGGGTACAGTCCTAATCAGCCCCAGCATTTT. The encoded protein is CASTGYSPNQPQHF. The chain joins TRBV28 to TRBJ1-5, with unresolved D. The CDR3 is made up of 14 amino acids. Germline values: CDR1 MDHEN, CDR2 SYDVKM. Trimming left V 7 bases short and J 4 bases short, with 14 bases between.

This chain joins TRBV5-4 and TRBJ1-1; a possible D gene is TRBD1 (5 bases). The V gene lost 3 bases and the J gene lost 3 bases, with 18 bases spanning the gap. The V gene's germline CDR1 is SGHNT and CDR2 YYREEE (reference sequence). The CDR3 spans 16 residues. The chain's CDR3 is CASSWRRGGRDTEAFF. CDR3 coding DNA: TGTGCCAGCAGCTGGCGACGGGGCGGGAGGGACACTGAAGCTTTCTTT.

The rearrangement uses TRBV21-1 and TRBJ1-1; TRBD1 was called by the table and not checked on the DNA. TRBV21-1 is classified as a pseudogene. The CDR3 sequence is 17 residues long. The CDR3 loop reads CASSTTGAGYKNTEAFF. Written as DNA, the CDR3 is TGTGCCAGCAGCACCACAGGGGCCGGCTATAAGAACACTGAAGCTTTCTTT.

The V and J genes are TRBV7-6 and TRBJ1-3; 8 bases fit TRBD1. Germline assignment: CDR1 SGHVS and CDR2 FNYEAQ. The V segment lost 5 bases and the J segment 8 bases; nucleotides outside the gene matches: 14. CDR3 length equals 16 residues. The CDR3, as DNA: TGTGCCAGCAGCCGCACAGGGGGTCGGGCCGCGTACACCATATATTTT. Translation gives CASSRTGGRAAYTIYF.

In this sample, this clone turned up once. J is TRBJ2-7 and V is TRBV9; 8 bases are a match to TRBD1. This CDR3 is built from 13 residues. Germline V gives CDR1 SGDLS, CDR2 YYNGEE. The V segment lost 4 bases and the J segment 7 bases; nucleotides outside the gene matches: 7. The CDR3 DNA is TGTGCCAGCAGCAGGACAGGGTTCGGTGAGCAGTACTTC. This gives the protein CASSRTGFGEQYF.

The genes are TRBV5-1 and TRBJ1-2; 11 bases map to TRBD1. J was trimmed by 4 bases and V by 4 bases; bases with no gene match: 6. The CDR3 covers 15 residues. Germline CDR1 and CDR2: SGHRS and YFSETQ. CDR3 protein: CASSLRTGGTYGYTF. CDR3 nucleotides: TGCGCCAGCAGCCTCCGGACAGGGGGCACCTATGGCTACACCTTC.

The genes are TRBV6-6 and TRBJ2-5; perhaps TRBD2 as D (5 bases). The germline gives CDR1 MNHNY, CDR2 SVGAGI (reference sequence). The CDR3 length is 13 residues. The V end was cut by 8 bases, the J end by 10 bases, with 20 bases between. The CDR3 spells CASGGGEGRHQYF. DNA of the CDR3: TGTGCCAGCGGAGGAGGCGAAGGGCGACACCAGTACTTC.

The rearrangement joins TRBV11-2 to TRBJ2-5; D not certain. Germline V gene data show CDR1 as SGHAT and CDR2 as FQNNGV. V was shortened by 0 bases and J by 2 bases, with 10 bases between the two germline ends. The CDR3 is 15 residues long. Written as DNA, the CDR3 is TGTGCCAGCAGCTTAGATCGAGGCAATCAAGAGACCCAGTACTTC. Protein: CASSLDRGNQETQYF.

The V and J genes are TRBV18 and TRBJ1-5; tentative D call: TRBD1 (6 bases). This CDR3 has 15 amino acids. Germline values: CDR1 KGHSH, CDR2 LQKENI. V lost 3 bases and J lost 6, with 15 bases in between. CDR3 loop: CASSPFTGQSQPQHF. DNA of the CDR3: TGTGCCAGCTCACCGTTCACAGGGCAAAGTCAGCCCCAGCATTTT.

The rearrangement uses TRBV5-1 and TRBJ1-5; D is possibly TRBD1 (6 bases). Trimming removed 4 bases at V and 5 bases at J, with 16 bases between. This CDR3 has 15 residues. Germline V gene lookup returns CDR1 SGHRS and CDR2 YFSETQ. The CDR3 DNA sequence: TGCGCCAGCAGCCAGGACAGCGGCGGGGATCAGCCCCAGCATTTT. This encodes CASSQDSGGDQPQHF.

This chain connects TRBV9 to TRBJ1-4, with TRBD1 as a possible D gene (6 bases). Trimming removed 0 bases from V and 8 bases from J, with 11 bases in between. The CDR3 contains 14 residues. The germline CDR1 and CDR2 sequences are SGDLS and YYNGEE. Written as DNA, the CDR3 is TGTGCCAGCAGCGTAGCTACAGGGAACGAAAAACTGTTTTTT. Protein: CASSVATGNEKLFF.

This clone was observed a single time. The chain couples TRBV2 to TRBJ1-5; no clear D. Trimming stripped 6 bases from V and 0 bases from J, with 9 bases between. The CDR3 consists of 14 residues. Germline V gives CDR1 SNHLY, CDR2 FYNNEI. CDR3 residues: CASRPGLSNQPQHF. In DNA, the CDR3 is TGTGCCAGCAGACCCGGACTTAGCAATCAGCCCCAGCATTTT.

The J gene is TRBJ2-3, the V gene TRBV5-1, with D maybe TRBD2 (6 bases). Germline V gives CDR1 SGHRS, CDR2 YFSETQ. The CDR3 extends over 16 amino acids. V lost 0 bases and J 2 bases, leaving 13 bases between the germline ends. CDR3 protein: CASSLAAVAVTDTQYF. The CDR3 region has the DNA TGCGCCAGCAGCTTGGCCGCGGTAGCGGTCACAGATACGCAGTATTTT.

About this clone: The sample holds other DNA sequences that translate to the same CDR3. The chain links TRBV19 to TRBJ2-4; no reliable D call. Trimming removed 4 bases from V and 1 base from J, with 11 bases in between. This CDR3 has 15 amino acids. Germline V lookup: CDR1 LNHDA, CDR2 SQIVND (reference sequence). CDR3 protein: CASSTPGVAKNIQYF. CDR3 in DNA: TGTGCCAGTAGTACCCCTGGGGTGGCCAAAAACATTCAGTACTTC.

The chain links TRBV2 to TRBJ1-2, with D perhaps matching TRBD1 (5 bases). V shed 4 bases and J shed 3 bases, with 21 bases lying between them. Germline values: CDR1 SNHLY, CDR2 FYNNEI. The CDR3 has 17 residues. The CDR3 reads CASSVRLTGARDYGYTF. DNA of the CDR3: TGTGCCAGCAGTGTACGTCTTACCGGGGCAAGGGACTATGGCTACACCTTC. Combining the CDR3 with reference TRBV2 and TRBJ1-2 gives the whole variable domain EPEVTQTPSHQVTQMGQEVILRCVPISNHLYFYWYRQILGQKVEFLVSFYNNEISEKSEIFDDQFSVERPDGSNFTLKIRSTKLEDSAMYFCASSVRLTGARDYGYTFGSGTRLTVV.

J is TRBJ2-5 and V is TRBV7-8, with TRBD2 identical over 15 bases. Germline trimming cut 4 bases from V and 6 bases from J; bases unmatched to any gene: 3. Looked up from germline, CDR1 is SGHVS and CDR2 is FQNEAQ. The CDR3 is 15 amino acids. CDR3 DNA sequence: TGTGCCAGCAGCTCGGGGACTAGCGGGAGGAAGACCCAGTACTTC. It translates to CASSSGTSGRKTQYF.

A word on this clone: At the DNA level, this CDR3 is encoded by other sequences in the same sample as well. The chain joins TRBV11-2 to TRBJ2-3; 7 bases are shared with TRBD1. Germline CDR1 is SGHAT and CDR2 is FQNNGV. The CDR3 is 15 residues long. The V gene end was trimmed by 2 bases and the J gene end by 0 bases; junction bases not matched to a gene: 2. The CDR3 DNA sequence: TGTGCCAGCAGCTTAAGACAGGGAAGCACAGATACGCAGTATTTT. Its protein is CASSLRQGSTDTQYF.

This chain uses TRBV7-3 with TRBJ2-7, with D possibly TRBD1 on 6 matching bases. Germline V lookup: CDR1 SGHTA, CDR2 FQGTGA. This CDR3 has 12 amino acids. Trimming stripped 5 bases from V and 6 bases from J, with 11 bases between. Here the CDR3 DNA reads TGTGCCAGCAGCCAAAGAGGGGGCGAGCAGTACTTC. Residues: CASSQRGGEQYF.

Remarks on this clone: An end of the junction does not agree with germline; a read error may underlie this. This chain uses TRBV28 with TRBJ1-2; TRBD1 matches at 7 bases. The CDR3 has 14 amino acids. Germline-derived CDR1 and CDR2 are MDHEN and SYDVKM. CDR3 sequence reads: CASSFSYPPGQRAF. The DNA of the CDR3 is TGTGCCAGCAGTTTCTCTTATCCTCCGGGACAGAGGGCCTTC.

The V gene is TRBV6-5, the J gene TRBJ1-6, with 10 bases that match TRBD1. This CDR3 has 15 residues. With 5 bases clipped from V and 7 bases from J, the junction kept 5 bases outside the gene matches. The germline CDR1 and CDR2 sequences are MNHEY and SVGAGI. In DNA, the CDR3 is TGTGCCAGCAGTAGGCTGGGACAGGGGAATTCACCCCTCCACTTT. This codes for CASSRLGQGNSPLHF.

V gene TRBV5-6 combines with J gene TRBJ1-4, with 7 bases that match TRBD1. This CDR3 region has 14 residues. Looked up from germline, CDR1 is SGHDT and CDR2 is YYEEEE. V gave up 5 bases and J gave up 7 bases; unmatched junction bases: 8. The CDR3 DNA reads TGTGCCAGCAGGCACAGGGGCTTGGGTGAAAAACTGTTTTTT. This gives the protein CASRHRGLGEKLFF.

The J gene is TRBJ2-2, the V gene TRBV5-1; no clear D gene. V dropped 3 bases and J dropped 8 bases, with 11 bases sitting between them. There are 13 residues in the CDR3. The germline gives CDR1 SGHRS, CDR2 YFSETQ. The DNA of the CDR3 is TGCGCCAGCAGCTCAGAGAACCCGGGGGAGCTGTTTTTT. It yields the protein CASSSENPGELFF.